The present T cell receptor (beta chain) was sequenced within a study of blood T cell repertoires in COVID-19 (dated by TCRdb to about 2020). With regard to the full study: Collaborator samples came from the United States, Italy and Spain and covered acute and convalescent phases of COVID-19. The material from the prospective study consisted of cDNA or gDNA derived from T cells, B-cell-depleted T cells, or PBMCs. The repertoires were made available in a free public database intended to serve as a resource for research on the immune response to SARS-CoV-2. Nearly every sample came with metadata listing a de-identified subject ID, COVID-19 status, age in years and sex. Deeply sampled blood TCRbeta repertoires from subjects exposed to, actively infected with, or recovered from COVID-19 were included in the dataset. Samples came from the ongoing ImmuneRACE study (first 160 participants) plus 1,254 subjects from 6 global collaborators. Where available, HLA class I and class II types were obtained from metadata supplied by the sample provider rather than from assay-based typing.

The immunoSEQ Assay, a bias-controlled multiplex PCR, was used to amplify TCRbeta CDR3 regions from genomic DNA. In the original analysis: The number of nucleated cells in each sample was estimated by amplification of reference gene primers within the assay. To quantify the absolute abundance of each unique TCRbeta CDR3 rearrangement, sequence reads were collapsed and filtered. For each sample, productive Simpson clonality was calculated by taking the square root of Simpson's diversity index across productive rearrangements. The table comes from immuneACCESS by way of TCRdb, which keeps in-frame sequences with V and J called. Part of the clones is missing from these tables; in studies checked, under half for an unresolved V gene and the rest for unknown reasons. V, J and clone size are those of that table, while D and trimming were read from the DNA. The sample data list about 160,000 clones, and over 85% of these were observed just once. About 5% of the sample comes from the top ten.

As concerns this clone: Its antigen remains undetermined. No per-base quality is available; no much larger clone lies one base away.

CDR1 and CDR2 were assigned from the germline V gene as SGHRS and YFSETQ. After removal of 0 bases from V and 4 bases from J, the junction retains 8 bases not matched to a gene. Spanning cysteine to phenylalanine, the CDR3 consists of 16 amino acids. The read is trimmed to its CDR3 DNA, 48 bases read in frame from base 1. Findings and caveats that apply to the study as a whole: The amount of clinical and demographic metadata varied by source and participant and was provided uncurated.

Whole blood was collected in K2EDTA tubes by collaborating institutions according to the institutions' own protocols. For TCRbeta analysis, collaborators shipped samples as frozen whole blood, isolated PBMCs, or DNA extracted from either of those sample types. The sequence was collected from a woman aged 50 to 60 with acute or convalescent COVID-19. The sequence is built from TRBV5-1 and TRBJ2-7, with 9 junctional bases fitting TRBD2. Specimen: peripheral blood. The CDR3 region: CASSLGGPAGGYEQYF. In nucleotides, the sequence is TGCGCCAGCAGCTTGGGAGGCCCAGCGGGGGGATACGAGCAGTACTTC.